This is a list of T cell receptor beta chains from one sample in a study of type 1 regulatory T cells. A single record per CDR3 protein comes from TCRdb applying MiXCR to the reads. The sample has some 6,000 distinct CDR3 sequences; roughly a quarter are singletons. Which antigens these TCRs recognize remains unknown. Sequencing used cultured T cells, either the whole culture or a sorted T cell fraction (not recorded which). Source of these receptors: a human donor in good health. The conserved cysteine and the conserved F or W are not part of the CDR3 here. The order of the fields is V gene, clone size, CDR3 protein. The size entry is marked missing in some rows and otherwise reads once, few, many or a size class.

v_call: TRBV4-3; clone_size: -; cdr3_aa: ASSQEVNLPQGALWNEQF
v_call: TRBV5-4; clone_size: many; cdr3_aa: ASSLVSLSQETQY
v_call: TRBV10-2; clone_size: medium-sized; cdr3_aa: ASRGLAGPLGEQY
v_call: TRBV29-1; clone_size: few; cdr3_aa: SAGQGNYGYT
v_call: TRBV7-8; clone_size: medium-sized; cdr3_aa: ASSLRLAGYQETQY
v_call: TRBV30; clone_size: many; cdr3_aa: AWSKSSNQPQH
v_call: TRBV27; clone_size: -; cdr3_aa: ASSSRTLGRTEAF
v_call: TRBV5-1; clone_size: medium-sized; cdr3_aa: ASSSGRVQGQQGTEAF
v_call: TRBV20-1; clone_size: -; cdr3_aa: SARETVYEQY
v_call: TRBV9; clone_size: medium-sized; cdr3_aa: ASSGLAWTYNEQF
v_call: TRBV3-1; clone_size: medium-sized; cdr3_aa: ASSHSGSQY
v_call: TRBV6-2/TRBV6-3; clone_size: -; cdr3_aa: ASSQTSGSGTQY
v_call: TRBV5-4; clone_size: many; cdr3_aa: ASSSLVGVGSEQY
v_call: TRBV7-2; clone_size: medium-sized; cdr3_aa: ASSSQRDATIY
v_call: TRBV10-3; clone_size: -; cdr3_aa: AIRSGRSSTDTQY
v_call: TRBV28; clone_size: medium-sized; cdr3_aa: ASSSGHSYEQY
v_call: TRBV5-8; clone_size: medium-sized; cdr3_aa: ASSFGSSEYNEQF
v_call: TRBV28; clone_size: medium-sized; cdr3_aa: ASDPSSGAYNEQF
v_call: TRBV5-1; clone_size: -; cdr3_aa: ASSPGTSGSYEQF
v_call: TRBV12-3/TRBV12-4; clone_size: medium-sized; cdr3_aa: ASRGHTSLREQY
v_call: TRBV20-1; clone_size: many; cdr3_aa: STRRVNQPQH
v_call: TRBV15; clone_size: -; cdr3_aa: ATSRDGRNTMNTEAF
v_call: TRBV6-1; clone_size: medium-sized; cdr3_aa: ASSEGVNYEQY
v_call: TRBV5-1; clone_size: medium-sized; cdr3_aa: ASSVRPATNEKLF
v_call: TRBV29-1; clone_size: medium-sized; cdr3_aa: SVVKGDEKLF
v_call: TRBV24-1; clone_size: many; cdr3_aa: ATSDLTLNEQF
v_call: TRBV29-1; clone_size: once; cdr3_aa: SVPGTGYGYT
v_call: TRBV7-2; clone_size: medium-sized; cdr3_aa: ASSLAPEGRRN
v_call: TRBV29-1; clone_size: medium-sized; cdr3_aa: SAGLAGGRAPSTDTQY
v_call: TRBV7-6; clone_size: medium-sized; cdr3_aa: ASSLHTGSARTDTQY
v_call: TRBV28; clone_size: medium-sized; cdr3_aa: ASSLPQLNTEAF
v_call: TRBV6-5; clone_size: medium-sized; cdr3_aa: ASSLEVNTEAF